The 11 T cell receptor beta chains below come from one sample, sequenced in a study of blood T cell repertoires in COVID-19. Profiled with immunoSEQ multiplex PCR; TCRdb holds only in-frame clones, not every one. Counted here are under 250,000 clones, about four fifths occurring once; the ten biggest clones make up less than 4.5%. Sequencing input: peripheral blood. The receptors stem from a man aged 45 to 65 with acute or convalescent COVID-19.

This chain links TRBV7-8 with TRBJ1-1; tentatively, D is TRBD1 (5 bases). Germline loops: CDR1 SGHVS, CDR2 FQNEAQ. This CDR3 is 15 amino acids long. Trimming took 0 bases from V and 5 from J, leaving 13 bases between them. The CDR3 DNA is TGTGCCAGCAGCTTAGCGGACACACAAGGGACTGAAGCTTTCTTT. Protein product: CASSLADTQGTEAFF.

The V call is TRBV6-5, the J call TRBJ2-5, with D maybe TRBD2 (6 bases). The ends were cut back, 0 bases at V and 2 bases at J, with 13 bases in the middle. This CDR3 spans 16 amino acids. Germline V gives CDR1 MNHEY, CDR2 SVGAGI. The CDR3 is CASSYSLRRVQETQYF. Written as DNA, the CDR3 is TGTGCCAGCAGTTACTCGCTCCGGAGGGTTCAAGAGACCCAGTACTTC.

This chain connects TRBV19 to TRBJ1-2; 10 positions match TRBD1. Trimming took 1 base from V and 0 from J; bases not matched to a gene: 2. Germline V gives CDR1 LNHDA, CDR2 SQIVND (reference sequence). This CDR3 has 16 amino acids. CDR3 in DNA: TGTGCCAGTAGTATAGTCGGGACAGGGGCTAACTATGGCTACACCTTC. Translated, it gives CASSIVGTGANYGYTF.

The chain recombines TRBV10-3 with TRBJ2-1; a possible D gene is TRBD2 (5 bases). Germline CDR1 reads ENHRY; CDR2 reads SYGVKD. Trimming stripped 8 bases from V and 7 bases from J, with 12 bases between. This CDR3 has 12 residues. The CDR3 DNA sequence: TGTGCCATCGGAGACCCGGGGAATGAGCAGTTCTTC. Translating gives CAIGDPGNEQFF.

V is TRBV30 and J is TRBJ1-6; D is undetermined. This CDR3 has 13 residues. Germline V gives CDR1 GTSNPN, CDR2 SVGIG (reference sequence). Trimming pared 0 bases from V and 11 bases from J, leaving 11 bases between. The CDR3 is CAWSVLESAPLHF. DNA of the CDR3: TGTGCCTGGAGTGTATTGGAGTCAGCACCCCTCCACTTT.

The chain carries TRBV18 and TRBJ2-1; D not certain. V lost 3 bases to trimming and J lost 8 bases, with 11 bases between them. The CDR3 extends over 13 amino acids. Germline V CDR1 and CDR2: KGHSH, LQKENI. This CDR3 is CASSPLAWDEQFF. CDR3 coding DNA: TGTGCCAGCTCACCTTTAGCCTGGGATGAGCAGTTCTTC.

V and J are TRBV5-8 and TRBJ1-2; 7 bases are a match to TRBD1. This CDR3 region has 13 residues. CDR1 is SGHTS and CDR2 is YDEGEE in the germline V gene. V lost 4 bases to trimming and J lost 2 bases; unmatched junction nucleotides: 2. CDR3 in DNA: TGTGCCAGCAGCCACAGGGGAAACTATGGCTACACCTTC. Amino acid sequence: CASSHRGNYGYTF.

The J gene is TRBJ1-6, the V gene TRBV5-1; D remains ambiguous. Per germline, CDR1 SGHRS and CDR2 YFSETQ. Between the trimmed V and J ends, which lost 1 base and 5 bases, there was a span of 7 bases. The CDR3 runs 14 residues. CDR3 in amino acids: CASSLSLDNSPLHF. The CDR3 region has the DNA TGCGCCAGCAGCTTGAGCTTAGATAATTCACCCCTCCACTTT.

The CDR3 loop reads CASSIGGNTEAFF. CDR3 DNA: TGTGCCAGCAGCATAGGGGGGAACACTGAAGCTTTCTTT. The rearrangement joins TRBV6-5 to TRBJ1-1; possibly TRBD1 for D (6 bases). Germline CDR1 and CDR2: MNHEY and SVGAGI. The CDR3 covers 13 residues. V was cut by 6 bases and J by 1 base, with 9 bases left in between.

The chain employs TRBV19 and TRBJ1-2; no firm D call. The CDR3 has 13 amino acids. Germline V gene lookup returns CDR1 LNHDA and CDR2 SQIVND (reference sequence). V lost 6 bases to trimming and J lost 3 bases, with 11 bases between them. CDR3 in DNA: TGTGCCAGTAGATCGGGGTATTACTATGGCTACACCTTC. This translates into CASRSGYYYGYTF. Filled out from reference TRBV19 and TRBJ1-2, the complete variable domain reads DGGITQSPKYLFRKEGQNVTLSCEQNLNHDAMYWYRQDPGQGLRLIYYSQIVNDFQKGDIAEGYSVSREKKESFPLTVTSAQKNPTAFYLCASRSGYYYGYTFGSGTRLTVV.

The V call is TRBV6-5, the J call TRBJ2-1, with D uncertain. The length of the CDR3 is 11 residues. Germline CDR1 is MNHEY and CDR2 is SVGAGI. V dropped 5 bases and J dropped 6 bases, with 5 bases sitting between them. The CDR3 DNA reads TGTGCCAGCAGTCCTTCCAATGAGCAGTTCTTC. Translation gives CASSPSNEQFF.